This T cell receptor beta chain was obtained from a study of shared clonotypes between healthy human individuals. V was cut by 5 bases and J by 0 bases, with 14 bases left in between. Germline-derived CDR1 and CDR2 are SGHTA and FQGNSA. CDR3 size: 17 residues. TCRdb's table, derived via immunoSEQ multiplex PCR, lists solely in-frame clones and lacks some. The sample lists about 2.3 million clones, more than 85% occurring once. The TCR was taken from a man between 18 and 29 years old in good health. Some clones in this sample may be carry-over from other donors' samples. The genes are TRBV7-2 and TRBJ2-6; D ambiguous. The sample taken for sequencing was naive CD4+ T cells from PBMCs. The subset was: CD45RA+ positively selected. CDR3 loop: CASSPPFRPSGANVLTF. CDR3 sequence (DNA): TGTGCCAGCAGCCCCCCTTTCCGGCCCTCTGGGGCCAACGTCCTGACTTTC.